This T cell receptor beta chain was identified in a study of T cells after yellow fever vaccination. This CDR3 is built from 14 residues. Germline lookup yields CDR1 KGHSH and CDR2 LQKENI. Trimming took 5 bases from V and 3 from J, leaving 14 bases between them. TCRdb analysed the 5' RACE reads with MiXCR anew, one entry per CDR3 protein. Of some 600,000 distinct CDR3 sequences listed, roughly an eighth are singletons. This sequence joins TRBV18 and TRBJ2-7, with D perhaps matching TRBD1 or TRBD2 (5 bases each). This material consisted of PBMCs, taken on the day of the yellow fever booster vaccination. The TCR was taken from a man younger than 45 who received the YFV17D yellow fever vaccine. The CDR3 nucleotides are TGTGCCAGCTCAGGGACCCTAGATATCTACGAGCAGTACTTC. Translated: CASSGTLDIYEQYF. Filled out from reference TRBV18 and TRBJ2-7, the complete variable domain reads NAGVMQNPRHLVRRRGQEARLRCSPMKGHSHVYWYRQLPEEGLKFMVYLQKENIIDESGMPKERFSAEFPKEGPSILRIQQVVRGDSAAYFCASSGTLDIYEQYFGPGTRLTVT.